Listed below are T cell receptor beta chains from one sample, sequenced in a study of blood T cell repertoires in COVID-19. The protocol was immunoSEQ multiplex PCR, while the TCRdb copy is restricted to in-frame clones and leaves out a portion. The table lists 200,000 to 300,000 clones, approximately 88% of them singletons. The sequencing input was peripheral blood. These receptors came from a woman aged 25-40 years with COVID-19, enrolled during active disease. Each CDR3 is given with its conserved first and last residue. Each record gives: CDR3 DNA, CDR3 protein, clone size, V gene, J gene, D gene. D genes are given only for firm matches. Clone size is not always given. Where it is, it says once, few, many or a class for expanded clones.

cdr3_nt: TGCGCCAGCAGCTTGGATCAGGGGGGCTCTGGAAACACCATATATTTT; cdr3_aa: CASSLDQGGSGNTIYF; clone_size: NA; v_call: TRBV5-1; j_call: TRBJ1-3; d_call: TRBD1
cdr3_nt: TGTGCCAGTAGTATAGTAACCGCCCTGAGCTCCTATAATTCACCCCTCCACTTT; cdr3_aa: CASSIVTALSSYNSPLHF; clone_size: NA; v_call: TRBV19; j_call: TRBJ1-6; d_call: NA
cdr3_nt: TGTGCCAGCAGAGCAGGGTTTGTGACTGAAGCTTTCTTT; cdr3_aa: CASRAGFVTEAFF; clone_size: NA; v_call: TRBV6-5; j_call: TRBJ1-1; d_call: NA
cdr3_nt: TGTGCCAGCAGTCCCCCAGACAGGGACACTGAAGCTTTCTTT; cdr3_aa: CASSPPDRDTEAFF; clone_size: NA; v_call: TRBV28; j_call: TRBJ1-1; d_call: TRBD1
cdr3_nt: TGTGCCAGCAGTCAACCGGGACAGTCAACCTACGAGCAGTACTTC; cdr3_aa: CASSQPGQSTYEQYF; clone_size: NA; v_call: TRBV6-4; j_call: TRBJ2-7; d_call: TRBD1
cdr3_nt: TGTGCCAGCAGTAAACGGACAGCTGAAGCTTTCTTT; cdr3_aa: CASSKRTAEAFF; clone_size: few; v_call: TRBV6-2/TRBV6-3; j_call: TRBJ1-1; d_call: NA
cdr3_nt: TGTGCCAGCAGTTTGGGGCTTATAATCGGGGCTTTCTTT; cdr3_aa: CASSLGLIIGAFF; clone_size: few; v_call: TRBV12-3/TRBV12-4; j_call: TRBJ1-1; d_call: NA
cdr3_nt: TGTGCCAGCAGCGCCCTTGGACAGGGACCAGCAGATACGCAGTATTTT; cdr3_aa: CASSALGQGPADTQYF; clone_size: NA; v_call: TRBV9; j_call: TRBJ2-3; d_call: TRBD1
cdr3_nt: TGTGCCAGTAGTACCCAGGGGGCAGGTGGCTACACCTTC; cdr3_aa: CASSTQGAGGYTF; clone_size: NA; v_call: TRBV19; j_call: TRBJ1-2; d_call: TRBD1
cdr3_nt: TGCGCCAGCAGCCAAGGTGTATCCTGGGGACAGAACACTGAAGCTTTCTTT; cdr3_aa: CASSQGVSWGQNTEAFF; clone_size: NA; v_call: TRBV4-3; j_call: TRBJ1-1; d_call: NA
cdr3_nt: TGTGCCAGCAGCTATGGGACAGACCAACTCGCTTTCTTT; cdr3_aa: CASSYGTDQLAFF; clone_size: few; v_call: TRBV11-2; j_call: TRBJ1-1; d_call: TRBD1
cdr3_nt: TGTGCCAGCAGCCCCTACAGGGGAATGAACACTGAAGCTTTCTTT; cdr3_aa: CASSPYRGMNTEAFF; clone_size: NA; v_call: TRBV7-9; j_call: TRBJ1-1; d_call: TRBD1
cdr3_nt: TGTGCCAGCAGCCCAGACAGGGATGGAGATACGCAGTATTTT; cdr3_aa: CASSPDRDGDTQYF; clone_size: NA; v_call: TRBV11-2; j_call: TRBJ2-3; d_call: TRBD1
cdr3_nt: TGTGCCAGCAGCTTTTCGGGCAGGGGTGGCACTGAAGCTTTCTTT; cdr3_aa: CASSFSGRGGTEAFF; clone_size: NA; v_call: TRBV7-9; j_call: TRBJ1-1; d_call: NA
cdr3_nt: TGTGCCAGCAGTGAGACAGGGGTTGGGGCCAACGTCCTGACTTTC; cdr3_aa: CASSETGVGANVLTF; clone_size: once; v_call: TRBV2; j_call: TRBJ2-6; d_call: TRBD1
cdr3_nt: TGTGCCAGCAGCTTAGTCAGGGGGGAGCAGTTCTTC; cdr3_aa: CASSLVRGEQFF; clone_size: few; v_call: TRBV11-2; j_call: TRBJ2-1; d_call: TRBD1
cdr3_nt: TGTGCCAGTAAGGGGATCAAGGGGGTGAACACAGATACGCAGTATTTT; cdr3_aa: CASKGIKGVNTDTQYF; clone_size: NA; v_call: TRBV19; j_call: TRBJ2-3; d_call: NA
cdr3_nt: TGTGCCAGCAGCACTACGACAGGGGGGTGGGCTGGCTACACCTTC; cdr3_aa: CASSTTTGGWAGYTF; clone_size: NA; v_call: TRBV7-2; j_call: TRBJ1-2; d_call: TRBD1
cdr3_nt: TGTGCCAGCAGTACCCCGGGACAGGGAGAGAATTCACCCCTCCACTTT; cdr3_aa: CASSTPGQGENSPLHF; clone_size: NA; v_call: TRBV28; j_call: TRBJ1-6; d_call: TRBD1
cdr3_nt: TGCGCCAGCAGCTTGCCCCGACAGGGAAGTCCCTACGAGCAGTACTTC; cdr3_aa: CASSLPRQGSPYEQYF; clone_size: NA; v_call: TRBV5-1; j_call: TRBJ2-7; d_call: TRBD1
cdr3_nt: TGCGCCAGCAGCGCTACCGGGACAGGCGGCGGCTACACCTTC; cdr3_aa: CASSATGTGGGYTF; clone_size: few; v_call: TRBV5-1; j_call: TRBJ1-2; d_call: TRBD1
cdr3_nt: TGTGCCAGCACGTACAGTAAAACTGAAGCTTTCTTT; cdr3_aa: CASTYSKTEAFF; clone_size: NA; v_call: TRBV28; j_call: TRBJ1-1; d_call: NA
cdr3_nt: TGTGCCAGCAGCTTAGAGGAGTTGGCAGGGGGCGGCTACACCTTC; cdr3_aa: CASSLEELAGGGYTF; clone_size: once; v_call: TRBV7-2; j_call: TRBJ1-2; d_call: TRBD1
cdr3_nt: TGTGCCAGTAGCTCGGGACTAGCGGGGGGAACTACGTATGAGCAGTTCTTC; cdr3_aa: CASSSGLAGGTTYEQFF; clone_size: NA; v_call: TRBV19; j_call: TRBJ2-1; d_call: TRBD2
cdr3_nt: TGTGCCAGCAGTTACTCGAAGCGCAATGAGCAGTTCTTC; cdr3_aa: CASSYSKRNEQFF; clone_size: NA; v_call: TRBV6-6; j_call: TRBJ2-1; d_call: NA
cdr3_nt: TGTGCCAGCAGCATGGGCGGACTGAGTCAGTTCTTC; cdr3_aa: CASSMGGLSQFF; clone_size: NA; v_call: TRBV5-6; j_call: TRBJ2-1; d_call: NA
cdr3_nt: TGTGCCAGCAGCGCGGACAGCTATGGCTACACCTTC; cdr3_aa: CASSADSYGYTF; clone_size: once; v_call: TRBV9; j_call: TRBJ1-2; d_call: NA
cdr3_nt: TGCAGCGTTGAACGGGGAACAGGGTCTGGCTACACCTTC; cdr3_aa: CSVERGTGSGYTF; clone_size: NA; v_call: TRBV29-1; j_call: TRBJ1-2; d_call: NA
cdr3_nt: TGTGCCACCAGTGATTTGAAGCACCTCTTGAACACTGAAGCTTTCTTT; cdr3_aa: CATSDLKHLLNTEAFF; clone_size: NA; v_call: TRBV24-1; j_call: TRBJ1-1; d_call: NA
cdr3_nt: TGTGCCATCAGCGCAGGGGGTGTCGGCTATGGCTACACCTTC; cdr3_aa: CAISAGGVGYGYTF; clone_size: NA; v_call: TRBV10-3; j_call: TRBJ1-2; d_call: TRBD1
cdr3_nt: TGCAGTACTGTGAATGAGGGCCTCCCGTTCTTC; cdr3_aa: CSTVNEGLPFF; clone_size: NA; v_call: TRBV20-1; j_call: TRBJ2-1; d_call: NA
cdr3_nt: TGTGCCAGCACCTCGGACAGGGTCTCCTACACCTTC; cdr3_aa: CASTSDRVSYTF; clone_size: NA; v_call: TRBV7-9; j_call: TRBJ1-2; d_call: TRBD1
cdr3_nt: TGTGCCAGCAGTAAAGACACAGAGGAAGCTTTCTTT; cdr3_aa: CASSKDTEEAFF; clone_size: NA; v_call: TRBV2; j_call: TRBJ1-1; d_call: NA
cdr3_nt: TGTGCCAGCAGCTTAGAACAGGGTAGCTACGAGCAGTACTTC; cdr3_aa: CASSLEQGSYEQYF; clone_size: NA; v_call: TRBV11-1; j_call: TRBJ2-7; d_call: NA
cdr3_nt: TGTGCCTGGAGTCTTCCTCGCGGGGCGAGACTGTTTTTT; cdr3_aa: CAWSLPRGARLFF; clone_size: NA; v_call: TRBV30; j_call: TRBJ1-4; d_call: NA
cdr3_nt: TGTGCCAGTAATTTACAGGGGGGGAACACTGAAGCTTTCTTT; cdr3_aa: CASNLQGGNTEAFF; clone_size: many; v_call: TRBV19; j_call: TRBJ1-1; d_call: TRBD1
cdr3_nt: TGTGCCAGTAGTAAGGGGACTGGAGAGACCCAGTACTTC; cdr3_aa: CASSKGTGETQYF; clone_size: once; v_call: TRBV19; j_call: TRBJ2-5; d_call: NA
cdr3_nt: TGTGCCAGCAGCCAATATTCAACAGGGGGCAGTGACATTCAGTACTTC; cdr3_aa: CASSQYSTGGSDIQYF; clone_size: NA; v_call: TRBV5-4; j_call: TRBJ2-4; d_call: TRBD1
cdr3_nt: TGCGCCAGCAGCCCACACGGGACTACTGTCGATGAGCAGTTCTTC; cdr3_aa: CASSPHGTTVDEQFF; clone_size: NA; v_call: TRBV5-1; j_call: TRBJ2-1; d_call: TRBD2
cdr3_nt: TGCAGTGCTAGTGTGGGGGCGACAGCGCTCGAGCAGTACTTC; cdr3_aa: CSASVGATALEQYF; clone_size: NA; v_call: TRBV20-1; j_call: TRBJ2-7; d_call: NA